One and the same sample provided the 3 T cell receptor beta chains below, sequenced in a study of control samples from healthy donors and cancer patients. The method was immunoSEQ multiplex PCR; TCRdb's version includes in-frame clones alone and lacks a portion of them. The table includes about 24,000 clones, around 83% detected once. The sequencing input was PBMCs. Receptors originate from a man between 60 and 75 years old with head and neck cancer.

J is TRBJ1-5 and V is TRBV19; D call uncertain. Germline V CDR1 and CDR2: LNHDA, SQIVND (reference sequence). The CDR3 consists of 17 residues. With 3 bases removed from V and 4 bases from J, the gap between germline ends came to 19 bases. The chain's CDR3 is CASSISGSRGGNQPQHF. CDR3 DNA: TGTGCCAGTAGTATCTCTGGCTCGCGGGGTGGAAATCAGCCCCAGCATTTT. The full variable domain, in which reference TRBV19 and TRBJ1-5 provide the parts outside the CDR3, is DGGITQSPKYLFRKEGQNVTLSCEQNLNHDAMYWYRQDPGQGLRLIYYSQIVNDFQKGDIAEGYSVSREKKESFPLTVTSAQKNPTAFYLCASSISGSRGGNQPQHFGDGTRLSIL.

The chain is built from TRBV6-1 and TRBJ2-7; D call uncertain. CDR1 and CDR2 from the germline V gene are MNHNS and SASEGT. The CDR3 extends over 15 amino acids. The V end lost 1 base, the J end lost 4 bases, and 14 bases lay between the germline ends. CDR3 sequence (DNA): TGTGCCAGCAGTGAAGGTTCGAGAGGTTCTTACGAGCAGTACTTC. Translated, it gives CASSEGSRGSYEQYF.

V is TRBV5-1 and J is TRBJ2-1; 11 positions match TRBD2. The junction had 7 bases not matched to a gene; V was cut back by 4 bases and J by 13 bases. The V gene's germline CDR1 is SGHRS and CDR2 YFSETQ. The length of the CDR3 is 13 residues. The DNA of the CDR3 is TGCGCCAGCAGCATCGAACTAGCGGGAGCACAGTTCTTC. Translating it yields CASSIELAGAQFF.